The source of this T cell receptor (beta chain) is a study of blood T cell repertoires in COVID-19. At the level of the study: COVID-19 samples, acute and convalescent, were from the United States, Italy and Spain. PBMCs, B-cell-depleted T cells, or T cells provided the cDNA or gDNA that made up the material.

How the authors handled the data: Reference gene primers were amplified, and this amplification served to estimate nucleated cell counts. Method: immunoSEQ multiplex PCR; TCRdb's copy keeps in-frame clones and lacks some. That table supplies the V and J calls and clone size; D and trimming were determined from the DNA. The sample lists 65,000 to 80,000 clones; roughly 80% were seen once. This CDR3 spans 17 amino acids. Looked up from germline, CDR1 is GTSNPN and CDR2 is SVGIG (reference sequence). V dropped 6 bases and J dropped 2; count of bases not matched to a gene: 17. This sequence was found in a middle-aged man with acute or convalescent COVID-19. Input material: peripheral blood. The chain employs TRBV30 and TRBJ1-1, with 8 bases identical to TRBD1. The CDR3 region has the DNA TGTGCCTGCGACCAAACAGGGGGGAGTACTAGAAACACTGAAGCTTTCTTT. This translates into CACDQTGGSTRNTEAFF.